This T cell receptor (beta chain) was observed in a study of blood T cells in healthy people across ages. Study-wide results and limits: Estimates based on one million T cells were treated as lower bounds. Compared with aged donors, long-lived donors showed fewer expanded clones, suggesting selection.

The second PCR ran roughly 6 to 11 cycles with a sample-barcoded 5' primer and J-beta primers. TCRdb reanalysed the 5' RACE reads using MiXCR and keeps one entry per CDR3 protein. The sample lists some 1,500,000 distinct CDR3 sequences, under 55% seen once, with less than 5% in the top ten. From germline, CDR1 is SQVTM and CDR2 ANQGSEA. The CDR3 is 15 amino acids. V lost 5 bases and J lost 3; bases outside the gene matches: 11. For this clonotype: Its specificity is unknown.

The V gene is TRBV29-1, the J gene TRBJ1-2; 8 positions match TRBD1. The TCR originated in a woman between 18 and 29 years old in good health. What was sequenced was blood. The CDR3 loop reads CSVSRQGRWDYGYTF. DNA of the CDR3: TGCAGCGTTAGTCGACAGGGGCGGTGGGACTATGGCTACACCTTC. Full variable domain (rest looked up from reference TRBV29-1 and TRBJ1-2): SAVISQKPSRDICQRGTSLTIQCQVDSQVTMMFWYRQQPGQSLTLIATANQGSEATYESGFVIDKFPISRPNLTFSTLTVSNMSPEDSSIYLCSVSRQGRWDYGYTFGSGTRLTVV.